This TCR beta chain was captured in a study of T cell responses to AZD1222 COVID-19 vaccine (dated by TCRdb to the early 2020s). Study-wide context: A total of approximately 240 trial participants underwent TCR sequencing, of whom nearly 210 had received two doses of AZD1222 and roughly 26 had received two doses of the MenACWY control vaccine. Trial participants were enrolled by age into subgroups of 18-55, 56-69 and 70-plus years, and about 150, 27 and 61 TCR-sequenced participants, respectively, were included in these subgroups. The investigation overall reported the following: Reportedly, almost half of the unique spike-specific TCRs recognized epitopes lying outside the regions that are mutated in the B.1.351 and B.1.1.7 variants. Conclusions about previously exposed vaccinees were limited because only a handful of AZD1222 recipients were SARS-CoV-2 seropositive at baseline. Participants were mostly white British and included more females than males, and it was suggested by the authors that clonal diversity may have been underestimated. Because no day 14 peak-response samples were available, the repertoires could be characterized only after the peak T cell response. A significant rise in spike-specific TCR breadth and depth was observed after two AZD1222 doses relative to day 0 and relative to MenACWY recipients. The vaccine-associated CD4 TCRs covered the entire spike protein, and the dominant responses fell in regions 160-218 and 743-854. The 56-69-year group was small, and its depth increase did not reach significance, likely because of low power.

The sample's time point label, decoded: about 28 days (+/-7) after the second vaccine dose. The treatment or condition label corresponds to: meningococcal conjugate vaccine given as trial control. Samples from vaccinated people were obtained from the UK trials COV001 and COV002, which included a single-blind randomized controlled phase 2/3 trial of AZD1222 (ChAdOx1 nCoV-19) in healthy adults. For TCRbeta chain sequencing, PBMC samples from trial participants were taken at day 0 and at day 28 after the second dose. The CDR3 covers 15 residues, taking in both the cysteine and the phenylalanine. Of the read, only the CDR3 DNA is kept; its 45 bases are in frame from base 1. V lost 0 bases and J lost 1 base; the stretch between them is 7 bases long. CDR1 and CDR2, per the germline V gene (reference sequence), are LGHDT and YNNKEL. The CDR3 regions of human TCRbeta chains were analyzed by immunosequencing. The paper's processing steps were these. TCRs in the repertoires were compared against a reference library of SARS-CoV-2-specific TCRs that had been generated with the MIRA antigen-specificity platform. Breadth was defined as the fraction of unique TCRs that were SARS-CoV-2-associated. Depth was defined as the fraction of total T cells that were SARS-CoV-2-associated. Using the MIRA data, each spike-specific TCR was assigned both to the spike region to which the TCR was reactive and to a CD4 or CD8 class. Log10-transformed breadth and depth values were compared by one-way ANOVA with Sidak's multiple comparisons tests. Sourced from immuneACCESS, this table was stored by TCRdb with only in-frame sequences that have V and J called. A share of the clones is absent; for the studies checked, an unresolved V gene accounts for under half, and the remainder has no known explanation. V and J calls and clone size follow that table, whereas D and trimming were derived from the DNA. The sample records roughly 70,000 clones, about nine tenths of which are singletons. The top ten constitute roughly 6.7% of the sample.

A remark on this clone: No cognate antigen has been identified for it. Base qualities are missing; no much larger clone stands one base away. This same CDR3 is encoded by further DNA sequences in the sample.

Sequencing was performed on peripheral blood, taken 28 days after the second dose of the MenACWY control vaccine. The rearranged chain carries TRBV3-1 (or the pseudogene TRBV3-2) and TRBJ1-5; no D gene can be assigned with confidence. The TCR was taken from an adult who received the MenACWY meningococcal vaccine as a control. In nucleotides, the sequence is TGTGCCAGCAGCCAAGATCCAAGCAGCAATCAGCCCCAGCATTTT. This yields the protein CASSQDPSSNQPQHF.